This TCR beta chain appears in the sequencing data of a study of shared clonotypes between healthy human individuals. The study, taken as a whole, reports: Rarefaction curves obtained for sorted subsets showed sequencing incomplete despite large depth.

As for this clone: Its antigen remains unknown.

CD45RO-negative cells were positively selected for CCR7, leaving out terminally differentiated effector memory CD45RA+ cells. Assay: immunoSEQ multiplex PCR; the TCRdb copy retains only in-frame clones and omits some. This table has about 870,000 clones, 80% to 95% appearing once. The clonotype comes from a man aged 30 to 39 in good health. The sequencing sample was made of naive CD8+ T cells sorted from blood.

In DNA, the CDR3 is TGTGCCACCAGCTCCAGTCCGAACACTGAAGCTTTCTTT. Encoded protein: CATSSSPNTEAFF. This chain links TRBV15 with TRBJ1-1; D gene unclear. The V end was cut by 5 bases, the J end by 1 base, with 8 bases between. Germline CDR1 LNHNV, CDR2 YYDKDF (reference sequence). The CDR3 spans 13 residues.